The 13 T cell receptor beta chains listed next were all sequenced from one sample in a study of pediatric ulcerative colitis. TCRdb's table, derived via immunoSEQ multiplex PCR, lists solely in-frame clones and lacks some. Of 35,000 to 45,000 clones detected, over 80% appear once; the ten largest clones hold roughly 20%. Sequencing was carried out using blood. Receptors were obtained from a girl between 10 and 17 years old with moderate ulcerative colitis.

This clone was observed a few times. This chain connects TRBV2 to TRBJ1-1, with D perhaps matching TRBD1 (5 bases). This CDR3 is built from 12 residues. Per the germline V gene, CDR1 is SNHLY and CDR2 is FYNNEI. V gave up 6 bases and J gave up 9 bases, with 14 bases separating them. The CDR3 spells CASRGEGQQAFF. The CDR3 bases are TGTGCCAGCAGGGGGGAGGGGCAGCAAGCTTTCTTT.

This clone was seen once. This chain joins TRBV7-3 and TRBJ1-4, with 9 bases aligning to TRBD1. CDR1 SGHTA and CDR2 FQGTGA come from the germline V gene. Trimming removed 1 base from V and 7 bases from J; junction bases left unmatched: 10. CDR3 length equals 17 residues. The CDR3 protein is CASSLRGQGFWSEKLFF. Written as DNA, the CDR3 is TGTGCCAGCAGCTTAAGGGGACAGGGTTTTTGGAGTGAAAAACTGTTTTTT.

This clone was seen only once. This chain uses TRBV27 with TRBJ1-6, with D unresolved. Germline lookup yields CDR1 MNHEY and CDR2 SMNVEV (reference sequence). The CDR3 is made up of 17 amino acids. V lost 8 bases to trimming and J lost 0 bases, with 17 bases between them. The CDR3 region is CASRSFTESSYNSPLHF. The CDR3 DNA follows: TGTGCCAGCCGCTCGTTTACAGAGAGCTCCTATAATTCACCCCTCCACTTT.

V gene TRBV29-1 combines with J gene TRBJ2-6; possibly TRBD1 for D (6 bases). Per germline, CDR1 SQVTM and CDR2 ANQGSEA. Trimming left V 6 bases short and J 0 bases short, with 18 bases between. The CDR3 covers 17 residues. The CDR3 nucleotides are TGCAGCGTGTCTTCAGGGGAAACCCTCTCTGGGGCCAACGTCCTGACTTTC. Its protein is CSVSSGETLSGANVLTF. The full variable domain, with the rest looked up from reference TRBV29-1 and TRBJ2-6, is SAVISQKPSRDICQRGTSLTIQCQVDSQVTMMFWYRQQPGQSLTLIATANQGSEATYESGFVIDKFPISRPNLTFSTLTVSNMSPEDSSIYLCSVSSGETLSGANVLTFGAGSRLTVL.

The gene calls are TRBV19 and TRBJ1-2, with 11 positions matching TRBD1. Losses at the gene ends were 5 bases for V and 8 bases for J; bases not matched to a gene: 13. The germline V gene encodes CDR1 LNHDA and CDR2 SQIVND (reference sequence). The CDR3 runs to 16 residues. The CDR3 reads CASSRGQGAPRYGYTF. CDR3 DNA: TGTGCCAGTAGTCGTGGACAGGGGGCCCCCCGTTACGGCTACACCTTC.

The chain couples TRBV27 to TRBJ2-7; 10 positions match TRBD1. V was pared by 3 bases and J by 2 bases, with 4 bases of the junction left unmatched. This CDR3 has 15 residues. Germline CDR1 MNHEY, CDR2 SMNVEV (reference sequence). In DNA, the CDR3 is TGTGCCAGCAGTTTTACCGGGACAGGGGCCTACGAGCAGTACTTC. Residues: CASSFTGTGAYEQYF.

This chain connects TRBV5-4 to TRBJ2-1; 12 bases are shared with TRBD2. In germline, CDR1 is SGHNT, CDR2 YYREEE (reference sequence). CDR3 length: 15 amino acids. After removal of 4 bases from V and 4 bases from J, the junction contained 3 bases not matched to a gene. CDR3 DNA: TGTGCCAGCAGCAAGACTAGCGGGAGATACAATGAGCAGTTCTTC. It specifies CASSKTSGRYNEQFF.

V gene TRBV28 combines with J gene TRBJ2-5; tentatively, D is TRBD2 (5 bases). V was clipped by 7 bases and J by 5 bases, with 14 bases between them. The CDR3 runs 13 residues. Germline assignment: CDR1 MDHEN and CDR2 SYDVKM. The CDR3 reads CASTGSVRETQYF. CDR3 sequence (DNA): TGTGCCAGCACGGGATCGGTTCGTGAGACCCAGTACTTC.

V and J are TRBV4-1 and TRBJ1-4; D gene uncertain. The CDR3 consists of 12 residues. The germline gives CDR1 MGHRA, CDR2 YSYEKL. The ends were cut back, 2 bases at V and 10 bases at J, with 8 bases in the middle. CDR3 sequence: CASSQSGGKLFF. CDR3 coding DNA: TGCGCCAGCAGCCAATCCGGAGGAAAACTGTTTTTT.

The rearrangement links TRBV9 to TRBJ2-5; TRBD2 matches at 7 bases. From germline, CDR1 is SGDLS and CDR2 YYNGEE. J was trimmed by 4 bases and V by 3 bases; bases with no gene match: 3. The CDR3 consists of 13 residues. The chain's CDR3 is CASSAGGAETQYF. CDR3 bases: TGTGCCAGCAGCGCGGGGGGTGCAGAGACCCAGTACTTC.

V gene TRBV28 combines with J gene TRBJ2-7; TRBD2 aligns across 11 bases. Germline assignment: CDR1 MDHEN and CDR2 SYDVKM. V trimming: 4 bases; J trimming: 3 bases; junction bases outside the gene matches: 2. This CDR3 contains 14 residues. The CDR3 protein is CASSSGLAGYEQYF. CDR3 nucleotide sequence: TGTGCCAGCAGTTCCGGACTAGCGGGCTACGAGCAGTACTTC.

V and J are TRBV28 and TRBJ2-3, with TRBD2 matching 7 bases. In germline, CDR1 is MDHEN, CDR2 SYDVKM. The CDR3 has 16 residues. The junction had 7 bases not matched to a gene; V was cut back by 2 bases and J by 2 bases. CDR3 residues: CASSLGAAGVTDTQYF. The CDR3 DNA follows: TGTGCCAGCAGTTTAGGAGCTGCGGGAGTCACAGATACGCAGTATTTT.

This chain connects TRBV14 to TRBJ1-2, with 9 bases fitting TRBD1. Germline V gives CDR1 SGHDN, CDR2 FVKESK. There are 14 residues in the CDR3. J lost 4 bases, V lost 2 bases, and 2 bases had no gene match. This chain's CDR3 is CASSQLTGGYGYTF. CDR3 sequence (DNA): TGTGCCAGCAGCCAATTGACAGGGGGCTATGGCTACACCTTC. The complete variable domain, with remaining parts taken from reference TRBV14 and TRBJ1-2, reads EAGVTQFPSHSVIEKGQTVTLRCDPISGHDNLYWYRRVMGKEIKFLLHFVKESKQDESGMPNNRFLAERTGGTYSTLKVQPAELEDSGVYFCASSQLTGGYGYTFGSGTRLTVV.